A single sample gave rise to the 13 T cell receptor beta chains below, sequenced in a study of glioma-infiltrating T cells. Using RNA template, CDR3s of TCR alpha and beta were amplified with iRepertoire arm-PCR. Via MiXCR, TCRdb re-called the multiplex PCR reads, giving one row per CDR3 protein. The sample lists about 5,700 distinct CDR3 sequences, about 40% seen once, with 24% in the top ten. Input material: glioma tissue, nonneoplastic brain tissue, or PBMCs (not recorded which). All receptors come from a human donor with low-grade glioma or glioblastoma, undergoing nonglioma brain surgery, or in good health (not recorded which).

This clonotype is termed medium-sized. V gene TRBV2 combines with J gene TRBJ1-5; 7 bases are a match to TRBD1. V lost 5 bases to trimming and J lost 5 bases; unmatched junction nucleotides: 6. The CDR3 loop spans 14 amino acids. Germline V gene lookup returns CDR1 SNHLY and CDR2 FYNNEI. CDR3: CASSWDRKDQPQHF. The CDR3 DNA sequence: TGTGCCAGCAGTTGGGACAGAAAGGATCAGCCCCAGCATTTT.

This clonotype appeared a few times. The chain has TRBV5-4 and TRBJ2-7; D is unclear. The CDR3 has 14 amino acids. Trimming took 0 bases from V and 6 from J, leaving 13 bases between them. Looked up from germline, CDR1 is SGHNT and CDR2 is YYREEE (reference sequence). CDR3 region: CASSLDGDWGEQYF. As DNA, the CDR3 is TGTGCCAGCAGCTTGGATGGCGATTGGGGCGAGCAGTACTTC.

V is TRBV20-1 and J is TRBJ2-7, with 8 bases fitting TRBD2. Looked up from germline, CDR1 is DFQATT and CDR2 is SNEGSKA (reference sequence). V shed 4 bases, J shed 6 bases, and the junction held 8 bases outside the gene matches. This CDR3 contains 13 residues. The CDR3 is CSATFGAGGEQYF. The CDR3 region has the DNA TGCAGTGCTACCTTCGGGGCGGGAGGCGAGCAGTACTTC.

This clonotype is labeled medium-sized. CDR3 amino acids: CSARVGDVRAEGYTF. CDR3 nucleotide sequence: TGCAGTGCTAGAGTAGGGGATGTTCGAGCTGAAGGCTACACCTTC. The chain recombines TRBV20-1 with TRBJ1-2; the D gene is possibly TRBD1 (5 bases). Between the trimmed V and J ends, which lost 1 base and 8 bases, there was a span of 20 bases. CDR3 length: 15 residues. The germline V gene has CDR1 DFQATT and CDR2 SNEGSKA (reference sequence).

This clonotype rates as medium-sized. This rearrangement joins TRBV15 to TRBJ1-4, with unresolved D. V was trimmed by 3 bases and J by 4 bases, leaving 12 bases between them. Germline V gene sequence: CDR1 LNHNV, CDR2 YYDKDF (reference sequence). The CDR3 extends over 15 amino acids. The CDR3 loop is CATSSQKTVNEKLFF. The CDR3 DNA follows: TGTGCCACCAGCAGCCAGAAGACGGTTAATGAAAAACTGTTTTTT.

Only a few counts were recorded for this clonotype. V gene TRBV6-1 combines with J gene TRBJ2-2; TRBD2 is a possible D gene (6 bases). Looked up from germline, CDR1 is MNHNS and CDR2 is SASEGT. Trimming shortened V by 5 bases and J by 3 bases, and 10 bases separated the two germline ends. The CDR3 spans 14 residues. DNA of the CDR3: TGTGCCAGCAGTCTTCCGGGGGACACCGGGGAGCTGTTTTTT. It translates to CASSLPGDTGELFF.

By sample share, this clonotype is medium-sized (0.01 to 0.1%). V is TRBV2 and J is TRBJ1-2; D not resolved. Germline CDR1 and CDR2: SNHLY and FYNNEI. V lost 3 bases, J lost 4 bases, and 6 bases lay in between. This CDR3 has 12 amino acids. The CDR3 DNA is TGTGCCAGCAGTGACATGGCCTATGGCTACACCTTC. Its translation is CASSDMAYGYTF. Variable domain in full (rest from reference TRBV2 and TRBJ1-2): EPEVTQTPSHQVTQMGQEVILRCVPISNHLYFYWYRQILGQKVEFLVSFYNNEISEKSEIFDDQFSVERPDGSNFTLKIRSTKLEDSAMYFCASSDMAYGYTFGSGTRLTVV.

The chain recombines TRBV28 with TRBJ1-1; a weak D match, TRBD1 (5 bases). V lost 9 bases to trimming and J lost 3 bases, with 17 bases between them. The CDR3 spans 14 residues. CDR1 MDHEN and CDR2 SYDVKM come from the germline V gene. The CDR3 sequence is CASNGGRLYTEAFF. CDR3 sequence (DNA): TGTGCCAGTAACGGGGGAAGGTTGTACACTGAAGCTTTCTTT.

Of note for this clonotype: A much larger clone differs by one base, so this may be a read error. The J gene is TRBJ2-3, the V gene TRBV5-1, with D possibly being TRBD2 (6 bases). From germline, CDR1 is SGHRS and CDR2 YFSETQ. Trimming shortened V by 4 bases and J by 0 bases, and 18 bases separated the two germline ends. The CDR3 loop spans 17 amino acids. The CDR3 DNA reads TGCGCCAGCAGCATCCTCCGGGGGAGAGACAGCACAGATACGCAGTATTTT. Protein sequence: CASSILRGRDSTDTQYF.

This clonotype came up a few times. This chain uses TRBV30 with TRBJ2-1; D call uncertain. Trimming left V 4 bases short and J 3 bases short, with 13 bases between. CDR3 length: 14 residues. CDR1 is GTSNPN, CDR2 SVGIG, per germline (reference sequence). Here the CDR3 reads CAWTVPAIYNEQFF. The DNA for the CDR3 is TGTGCCTGGACCGTCCCAGCTATCTACAATGAGCAGTTCTTC.

By sample share, this clonotype is medium-sized (0.01 to 0.1%). The chain couples TRBV7-2 to TRBJ2-3; no definite D call. The CDR3 runs to 13 residues. CDR1 and CDR2 from the germline V gene are SGHTA and FQGNSA. V lost 0 bases to trimming and J lost 6 bases, with 7 bases between them. The DNA for the CDR3 is TGTGCCAGCAGCTTAGCGTTGTTGGATACGCAGTATTTT. Amino acid sequence: CASSLALLDTQYF.

J is TRBJ1-2 and V is TRBV7-9; D remains unclear. CDR1 and CDR2 (germline): SEHNR, FQNEAQ (reference sequence). The CDR3 runs 12 residues. Trimming pared 1 base from V and 2 bases from J, leaving 2 bases between. The CDR3 DNA is TGTGCCAGCAGCTTAGACAACTATGGCTACACCTTC. Translated, it gives CASSLDNYGYTF. Supplemented by reference TRBV7-9 and TRBJ1-2, the full variable domain reads DTGVSQNPRHKITKRGQNVTFRCDPISEHNRLYWYRQTLGQGPEFLTYFQNEAQLEKSRLLSDRFSAERPKGSFSTLEIQRTEQGDSAMYLCASSLDNYGYTFGSGTRLTVV.

This clonotype is labeled as medium-sized. The V gene is TRBV28, the J gene TRBJ1-5; unclear D gene. The germline V gene encodes CDR1 MDHEN and CDR2 SYDVKM. V lost 3 bases and J lost 4, with 7 bases in between. The CDR3 contains 13 residues. Here the CDR3 DNA reads TGTGCCAGCAGTTTGGAAGTAAATCAGCCCCAGCATTTT. This gives the protein CASSLEVNQPQHF.